Listed here is a single T cell receptor beta chain. Its antigen is currently unknown. Some clones are missing from TCRdb's copy, which holds only in-frame ones; the method was immunoSEQ multiplex PCR. The profile shows roughly 2 million clones, about 94% of them singletons. This sample is drawn from a study of shared clonotypes between healthy human individuals. The study, taken as a whole, reports: Exclusively blood specimens were collected; tissue repertoires likely differ.

Those who donated were healthy HIV-negative adults, with no recent acute infections or vaccinations reported. The V end was cut by 5 bases, the J end by 2 bases, with 7 bases between. The CDR3 is made up of 12 amino acids. Germline CDR1 is MNHNY and CDR2 is SVGAGI (reference sequence). The receptor comes from a man between 18 and 35 years old in good health. Sequencing used naive CD4+ T cells sorted from blood. Documented subset: CD45RA+ positively selected. The genes are TRBV6-6 and TRBJ2-7; D is ambiguous. CDR3 nucleotide sequence: TGTGCCAGCAGTGCCAACCCCTACGAGCAGTACTTC. Amino acids: CASSANPYEQYF.